The sequence of this TCR beta chain was determined in a study of T-cell reconstitution after alpha-beta-depleted transplantation in children. TCRbeta library construction was performed incorporating unique molecular identifiers. One entry per CDR3 protein results from TCRdb running MiXCR on the PCR reads. The profile shows more than 450,000 distinct CDR3 sequences, around 17% of them singletons. Germline assignment: CDR1 MNHEY and CDR2 SMNVEV (reference sequence). The CDR3 is made up of 15 amino acids. The ends lost 8 bases at V and 2 bases at J; junction bases unmatched: 9. The sequence was obtained from a human donor who donated a stem cell graft to a child with acute lymphoblastic leukemia. This rearrangement joins TRBV27 to TRBJ1-5; 7 nucleotides align to TRBD1. Material: PBMCs from the stem cell graft donor, obtained from the stem cell graft. The CDR3 is CASAATGLGNQPQHF. The CDR3 coding sequence is TGTGCCAGCGCCGCGACAGGGCTTGGCAATCAGCCCCAGCATTTT.